The 6 T cell receptor beta chains given below trace back to one sample, sequenced in a study of shared clonotypes between healthy human individuals. Data came from immunoSEQ multiplex PCR; TCRdb stores just in-frame clones and leaves some out. The table records around 2.3 million clones, around 95% of them present only once. The sequenced material came from naive CD4+ T cells sorted from blood. Subset reported: CD45RA+ positively selected. These receptors were collected from a man aged 18 to 30 in good health.

The chain has TRBV30 and TRBJ1-2, with D unresolved. The CDR3 is 12 residues long. V was trimmed by 0 bases and J by 8 bases, leaving 10 bases between them. Germline loops: CDR1 GTSNPN, CDR2 SVGIG (reference sequence). As DNA, the CDR3 is TGTGCCTGGAGTGTCGGACTCTTCGGCTACACCTTC. It specifies CAWSVGLFGYTF.

V usage is TRBV5-4 and J usage is TRBJ2-1; D gene uncertain. Trimming removed 3 bases from V and 2 bases from J, with 15 bases in between. Germline CDR1 and CDR2: SGHNT and YYREEE (reference sequence). The CDR3 length is 16 residues. CDR3 bases: TGTGCCAGCAGCTCAGGACGGGCGAAACCCTACAATGAGCAGTTCTTC. It yields the protein CASSSGRAKPYNEQFF. Supplemented by reference TRBV5-4 and TRBJ2-1, the full variable domain reads ETGVTQSPTHLIKTRGQQVTLRCSSQSGHNTVSWYQQALGQGPQFIFQYYREEENGRGNFPPRFSGLQFPNYSSELNVNALELDDSALYLCASSSGRAKPYNEQFFGPGTRLTVL.

V gene TRBV7-8 combines with J gene TRBJ1-1; D is unclear. The V and J ends lost 5 bases and 0 bases respectively, with 13 bases between them. Germline V gene data show CDR1 as SGHVS and CDR2 as FQNEAQ. This CDR3 comprises 15 residues. CDR3 bases: TGTGCCAGCAGCCCAAGAGACGGTATGAACACTGAAGCTTTCTTT. Protein sequence: CASSPRDGMNTEAFF.

The chain links TRBV7-9 to TRBJ1-5; TRBD1 aligns across 10 bases. The CDR3 length is 16 residues. CDR1 is SEHNR and CDR2 is FQNEAQ in the germline V gene (reference sequence). Trimming took 3 bases from V and 0 from J; bases not matched to a gene: 2. The CDR3 DNA follows: TGTGCCAGCAGCTTTGGACAGGGGGTTAGCAATCAGCCCCAGCATTTT. Its translation: CASSFGQGVSNQPQHF. The full variable domain, its missing parts supplied by reference TRBV7-9 and TRBJ1-5, is DTGVSQNPRHKITKRGQNVTFRCDPISEHNRLYWYRQTLGQGPEFLTYFQNEAQLEKSRLLSDRFSAERPKGSFSTLEIQRTEQGDSAMYLCASSFGQGVSNQPQHFGDGTRLSIL.

V gene TRBV5-6 combines with J gene TRBJ2-1; D may be TRBD1 or TRBD2 (5 bases each). The CDR3 has 12 residues. Trimming removed 7 bases from V and 9 bases from J, with 14 bases in between. The germline gives CDR1 SGHDT, CDR2 YYEEEE. In nucleotides, the CDR3 is TGTGCCAGCTTCAGGGAGAGGGGTGAGCAGTTCTTC. Translated: CASFRERGEQFF. Full variable domain (missing parts from reference TRBV5-6 and TRBJ2-1): DAGVTQSPTHLIKTRGQQVTLRCSPKSGHDTVSWYQQALGQGPQFIFQYYEEEERQRGNFPDRFSGHQFPNYSSELNVNALLLGDSALYLCASFRERGEQFFGPGTRLTVL.

The chain carries TRBV10-2 and TRBJ2-3; D unresolved. CDR1 is WSHSY and CDR2 is SAAADI in the germline V gene. This CDR3 region has 14 residues. The V gene lost 9 bases and the J gene lost 5 bases, with 18 bases spanning the gap. CDR3 DNA: TGCGCCAGTAAGGACGATAGGGCAGGAGATACGCAGTATTTT. Residues: CASKDDRAGDTQYF.